Following are 21 T cell receptor beta chains from one sample sequenced in a study of blood T cell repertoires in COVID-19 (dated by TCRdb to 2018 to 2021). The library was generated by the immunoSEQ multiplex PCR assay. The immuneACCESS repertoire file appears here via TCRdb, limited to in-frame rearrangements. These files lack a portion of the clones; in checked studies, under half of the deficit traces to unresolved V genes, and the cause of the others is not known. The sample table lists 260,000 or so clones, 85% to 90% of them with a count of one. The ten largest clones represent roughly 15% of the sample. Sample: PBMCs or T cells enriched from blood (not recorded which). These receptors all come from a man aged 18 to 29 who had recovered from COVID-19.

The chain recombines TRBV3-1 (or the pseudogene TRBV3-2) with TRBJ2-7; 11 bases map to TRBD2. Germline V gene data show CDR1 as LGHDT and CDR2 as YNNKEL (reference sequence). V lost 3 bases and J lost 2; bases outside the gene matches: 3. This CDR3 has 15 amino acids. The CDR3 sequence: CASSQGLAVTYEQYF. The CDR3 DNA follows: TGTGCCAGCAGCCAGGGACTAGCGGTGACCTACGAGCAGTACTTC.

This clone was seen only a few times. The chain is built from TRBV3-1 (or the pseudogene TRBV3-2) and TRBJ1-6; 8 positions agree with TRBD1. The V gene's germline CDR1 is LGHDT and CDR2 YNNKEL (reference sequence). This CDR3 is 15 amino acids long. The V and J ends lost 5 bases and 10 bases, in that order; junction bases with no gene match: 10. The DNA for the CDR3 is TGTGCCAGCAGCGACCGACAGGGGCCAGGATCACCCCTCCACTTT. Translating gives CASSDRQGPGSPLHF.

V is TRBV7-2 and J is TRBJ1-4, with 7 bases aligning to TRBD1. After removal of 5 bases from V and 4 bases from J, the junction contained 4 bases not matched to a gene. In germline, CDR1 is SGHTA, CDR2 FQGNSA. This CDR3 contains 14 residues. The CDR3 region has the DNA TGTGCCAGCAGCAAACGGGACAGTAATGAAAAACTGTTTTTT. This sequence encodes CASSKRDSNEKLFF.

This clone appeared a single time. The chain is built from TRBV7-2 and TRBJ1-4, with D perhaps matching TRBD1 (5 bases). Per germline, CDR1 SGHTA and CDR2 FQGNSA. This CDR3 has 14 residues. Trimming stripped 5 bases from V and 6 bases from J, with 13 bases between. CDR3 region: CASSIMGGYEKLFF. DNA of the CDR3: TGTGCCAGCAGCATCATGGGGGGTTATGAAAAACTGTTTTTT.

The chain combines TRBV5-1 with TRBJ2-3, with TRBD2 identical over 9 bases. The CDR3 has 16 amino acids. Germline V gene sequence: CDR1 SGHRS, CDR2 YFSETQ. V dropped 2 bases and J dropped 2; count of bases not matched to a gene: 6. The CDR3, as DNA: TGCGCCAGCAGCTTAGCGGGGGGCCTCCACACAGATACGCAGTATTTT. This sequence encodes CASSLAGGLHTDTQYF.

The rearrangement joins TRBV10-3 to TRBJ1-2, with 8 bases that match TRBD1. Germline V gene data show CDR1 as ENHRY and CDR2 as SYGVKD. The junction had 2 bases not matched to a gene; V was cut back by 0 bases and J by 2 bases. This CDR3 has 15 amino acids. CDR3 amino acids: CAISESYRGNYGYTF. CDR3 bases: TGTGCCATCAGTGAGTCCTACAGGGGGAACTATGGCTACACCTTC.

The rearrangement joins TRBV15 to TRBJ1-5, with 7 bases fitting TRBD1. CDR1 LNHNV and CDR2 YYDKDF come from the germline V gene (reference sequence). Trimming cost V 5 bases and J 6 bases; bases outside gene matches: 13. The CDR3 length is 16 residues. Here the CDR3 reads CATSPIDRETGQPQHF. The DNA of the CDR3 is TGTGCCACCAGCCCCATAGACAGGGAAACGGGTCAGCCCCAGCATTTT.

The rearrangement links TRBV30 to TRBJ1-1; TRBD1 might be the D (6 bases). Germline V gene data show CDR1 as GTSNPN and CDR2 as SVGIG (reference sequence). V was pared by 8 bases and J by 4 bases, with 14 bases between. CDR3 length equals 12 residues. This chain's CDR3 is CARQQGGTEAFF. CDR3 bases: TGTGCCCGACAACAGGGTGGCACTGAAGCTTTCTTT.

The CDR3 protein is CSASHGRAGEQFF. CDR3 DNA: TGCAGTGCTAGTCACGGGAGGGCCGGTGAGCAGTTCTTC. The V and J genes are TRBV20-1 and TRBJ2-1; the match to TRBD2 covers 8 bases. Looked up from germline, CDR1 is DFQATT and CDR2 is SNEGSKA (reference sequence). The CDR3 covers 13 residues. Unmatched junction bases numbered 7, after V lost 3 bases and J lost 9 bases.

This chain uses TRBV7-9 with TRBJ1-1; D not certain. V shed 5 bases and J shed 0 bases, with 13 bases lying between them. This CDR3 has 15 residues. Germline loops: CDR1 SEHNR, CDR2 FQNEAQ (reference sequence). The CDR3 DNA reads as TGTGCCAGCAGCCCTCACCGGGATATGAACACTGAAGCTTTCTTT. As protein: CASSPHRDMNTEAFF.

The V call is TRBV28, the J call TRBJ1-5, with D hard to call. The CDR3 contains 13 residues. Germline CDR1 MDHEN, CDR2 SYDVKM. With 2 bases removed from V and 1 base from J, the gap between germline ends came to 3 bases. CDR3 protein: CASSLLSNQPQHF. Written as DNA, the CDR3 is TGTGCCAGCAGTTTACTAAGCAATCAGCCCCAGCATTTT.

This rearrangement joins TRBV5-4 to TRBJ2-1, with 14 bases fitting TRBD2. The CDR3 extends over 17 amino acids. The ends lost 0 bases at V and 6 bases at J; junction bases unmatched: 5. The germline V gene has CDR1 SGHNT and CDR2 YYREEE (reference sequence). The CDR3 coding sequence is TGTGCCAGCAGCTTGGGGGGACTAGCGGGAGTAGGCAATGAGCAGTTCTTC. This sequence encodes CASSLGGLAGVGNEQFF.

The chain joins TRBV7-6 to TRBJ2-7; D gene ambiguous. Looked up from germline, CDR1 is SGHVS and CDR2 is FNYEAQ. This CDR3 has 14 residues. Trimming left V 5 bases short and J 3 bases short, with 14 bases between. CDR3 DNA sequence: TGTGCCAGCAGCCCCGAGGCGCAGCTCTACGAGCAGTACTTC. It is translated as CASSPEAQLYEQYF.

This sequence joins TRBV10-3 and TRBJ1-1; TRBD1 aligns across 7 bases. Germline lookup yields CDR1 ENHRY and CDR2 SYGVKD. This CDR3 is built from 12 residues. J was trimmed by 5 bases and V by 6 bases; bases with no gene match: 3. CDR3 in DNA: TGTGCCATCAGCAGCAGGGGGACTGAAGCTTTCTTT. It encodes CAISSRGTEAFF.

The V gene is TRBV5-8, the J gene TRBJ2-1; no clear D. The germline gives CDR1 SGHTS, CDR2 YDEGEE. This CDR3 is built from 15 residues. Trimming removed 2 bases from V and 0 bases from J, with 9 bases in between. In DNA, the CDR3 is TGTGCCAGCAGCTTCGGTCCCCACTCCTACAATGAGCAGTTCTTC. It is translated as CASSFGPHSYNEQFF.

In its sample, this clone was seen a few times. The V call is TRBV7-9, the J call TRBJ1-4; no definite D call. Germline assignment: CDR1 SEHNR and CDR2 FQNEAQ (reference sequence). This CDR3 spans 14 amino acids. Deletions cut 1 base from V and 13 bases from J, with 16 bases between. The CDR3 loop is CASSLETQTGRLFF. Written as DNA, the CDR3 is TGTGCCAGCAGCTTAGAGACTCAAACTGGTAGACTGTTTTTT.

The chain is built from TRBV18 and TRBJ2-7; D possibly corresponds to TRBD1 (5 bases). Germline-derived CDR1 and CDR2 are KGHSH and LQKENI. V was clipped by 0 bases and J by 8 bases, with 11 bases between them. The length of the CDR3 is 13 residues. DNA for the CDR3: TGTGCCAGCTCACCACCCGCAGGGTATAAGCAGTACTTC. As protein: CASSPPAGYKQYF.

The rearrangement joins TRBV5-1 to TRBJ2-7; TRBD1 agrees at 8 bases. Germline V gene sequence: CDR1 SGHRS, CDR2 YFSETQ. The CDR3 contains 14 residues. The ends lost 4 bases at V and 7 bases at J; junction bases unmatched: 10. The CDR3 region is CASSMDRALGEQYF. In DNA form, the CDR3 reads TGCGCCAGCAGCATGGACAGGGCCCTGGGTGAGCAGTACTTC.

This clone was counted only a few times. The V and J genes are TRBV28 and TRBJ1-6; no clear D. There are 17 residues in the CDR3. Per germline, CDR1 MDHEN and CDR2 SYDVKM. V was clipped by 1 base and J by 5 bases, with 15 bases between them. The CDR3 DNA reads as TGTGCCAGCAGTTTATCTCGGTTACGCGGGAATAATTCACCCCTCCACTTT. This encodes CASSLSRLRGNNSPLHF.

V gene TRBV3-1 (or the pseudogene TRBV3-2) combines with J gene TRBJ2-1; TRBD2 matches at 16 bases. The CDR3 contains 20 residues. The trim removed 3 bases at V and 8 bases at J, leaving 16 bases unmatched. From germline, CDR1 is LGHDT and CDR2 YNNKEL (reference sequence). CDR3 coding DNA: TGTGCCAGCAGCCACCCTCAGGGGACCGGGACTAGCGGGGGGGGCCATGAGCAGTTCTTC. Protein: CASSHPQGTGTSGGGHEQFF.

This chain links TRBV12-2 with TRBJ2-7; TRBD1 is taken as the D call from the table, unchecked against the DNA. TRBV12-2 is noted as a pseudogene. The CDR3 totals 14 residues. The CDR3 sequence: CASRLSRGQYEQYF. The CDR3 nucleotides read TGTGCAAGTCGCTTAAGTAGGGGACAATATGAGCAGTACTTC.